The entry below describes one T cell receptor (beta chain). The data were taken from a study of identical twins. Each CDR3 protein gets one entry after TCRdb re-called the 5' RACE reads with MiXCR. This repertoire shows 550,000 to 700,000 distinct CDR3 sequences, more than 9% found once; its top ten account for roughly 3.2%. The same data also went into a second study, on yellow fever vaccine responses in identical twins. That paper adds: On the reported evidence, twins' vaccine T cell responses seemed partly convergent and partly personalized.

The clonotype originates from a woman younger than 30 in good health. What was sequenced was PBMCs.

The CDR3 region is CASSARGGLAKNIQYF. In DNA, the CDR3 is TGTGCCAGCAGCGCCAGAGGGGGGCTAGCCAAAAACATTCAGTACTTC. The genes are TRBV7-9 and TRBJ2-4, with D perhaps matching TRBD1 or TRBD2 (6 bases each). The length of the CDR3 is 16 residues. Germline V gene lookup returns CDR1 SEHNR and CDR2 FQNEAQ (reference sequence). Trimming cost V 5 bases and J 0 bases, with 14 bases left between them. The full variable domain, in which reference TRBV7-9 and TRBJ2-4 provide the parts outside the CDR3, is DTGVSQNPRHKITKRGQNVTFRCDPISEHNRLYWYRQTLGQGPEFLTYFQNEAQLEKSRLLSDRFSAERPKGSFSTLEIQRTEQGDSAMYLCASSARGGLAKNIQYFGAGTRLSVL.